This T cell receptor beta chain was sequenced during a study of cytomegalovirus exposure and HLA in healthy donors. CDR3 length: 14 amino acids. Between the trimmed V and J ends, which lost 0 bases and 2 bases, there was a span of 7 bases. Germline V gene data show CDR1 as SGHDT and CDR2 as YYEEEE. Amplification used 60 Vbeta primers and 13 Jbeta primers. This table comes from immunoSEQ multiplex PCR, and its TCRdb copy is limited to in-frame clones, with some not included. The profile shows fewer than 120,000 clones, approximately 79% of them singletons. The gene calls are TRBV5-6 and TRBJ2-3; tentatively, D is TRBD2 (6 bases). The receptor comes from a man aged 30-40 years in good health and CMV-seropositive. The sequencing input was PBMCs. The CDR3 protein is CASSLVAVTDTQYF. In DNA form, the CDR3 reads TGTGCCAGCAGCTTGGTAGCGGTCACAGATACGCAGTATTTT.